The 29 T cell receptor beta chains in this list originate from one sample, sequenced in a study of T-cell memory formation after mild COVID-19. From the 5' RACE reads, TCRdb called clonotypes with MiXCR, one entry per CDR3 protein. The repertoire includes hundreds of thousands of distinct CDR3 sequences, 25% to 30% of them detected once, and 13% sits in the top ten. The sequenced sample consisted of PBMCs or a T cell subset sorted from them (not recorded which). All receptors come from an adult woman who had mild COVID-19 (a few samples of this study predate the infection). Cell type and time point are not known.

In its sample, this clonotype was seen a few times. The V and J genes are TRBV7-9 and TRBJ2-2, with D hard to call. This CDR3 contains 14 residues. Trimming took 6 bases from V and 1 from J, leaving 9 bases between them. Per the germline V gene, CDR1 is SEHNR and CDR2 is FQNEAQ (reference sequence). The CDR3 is CASSPPGNTGELFF. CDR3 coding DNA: TGTGCCAGCAGTCCGCCTGGGAACACCGGGGAGCTGTTTTTT.

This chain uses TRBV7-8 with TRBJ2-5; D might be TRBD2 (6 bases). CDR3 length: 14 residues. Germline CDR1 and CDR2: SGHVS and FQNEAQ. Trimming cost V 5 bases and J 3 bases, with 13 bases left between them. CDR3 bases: TGTGCCAGCAGCCCTGGGACTTTTAAAGAGACCCAGTACTTC. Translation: CASSPGTFKETQYF. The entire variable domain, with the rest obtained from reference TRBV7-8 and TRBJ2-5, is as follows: GAGVSQSPRYKVAKRGQDVALRCDPISGHVSLFWYQQALGQGPEFLTYFQNEAQLDKSGLPSDRFFAERPEGSVSTLKIQRTQQEDSAVYLCASSPGTFKETQYFGPGTRLLVL.

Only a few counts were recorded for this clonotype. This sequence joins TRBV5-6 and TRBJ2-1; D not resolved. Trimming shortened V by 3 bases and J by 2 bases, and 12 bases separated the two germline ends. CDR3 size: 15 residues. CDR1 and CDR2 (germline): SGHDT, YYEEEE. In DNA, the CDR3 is TGTGCCAGCAGCTCCCTTACTCTCCCCTACAATGAGCAGTTCTTC. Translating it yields CASSSLTLPYNEQFF. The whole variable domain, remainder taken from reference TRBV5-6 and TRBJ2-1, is DAGVTQSPTHLIKTRGQQVTLRCSPKSGHDTVSWYQQALGQGPQFIFQYYEEEERQRGNFPDRFSGHQFPNYSSELNVNALLLGDSALYLCASSSLTLPYNEQFFGPGTRLTVL.

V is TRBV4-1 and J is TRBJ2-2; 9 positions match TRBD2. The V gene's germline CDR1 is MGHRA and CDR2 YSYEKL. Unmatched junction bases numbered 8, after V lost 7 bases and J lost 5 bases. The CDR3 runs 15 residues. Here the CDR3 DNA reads TGCGCCAGCAACCGTGGCGGGGGGGCAACCGGGGAGCTGTTTTTT. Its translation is CASNRGGGATGELFF.

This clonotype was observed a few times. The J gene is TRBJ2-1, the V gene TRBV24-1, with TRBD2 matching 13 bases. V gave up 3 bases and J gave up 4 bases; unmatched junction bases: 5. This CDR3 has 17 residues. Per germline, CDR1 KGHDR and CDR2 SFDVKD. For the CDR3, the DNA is TGTGCCACCAGTGATACTAGCGGGAGGGCCGGTTACAATGAGCAGTTCTTC. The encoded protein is CATSDTSGRAGYNEQFF.

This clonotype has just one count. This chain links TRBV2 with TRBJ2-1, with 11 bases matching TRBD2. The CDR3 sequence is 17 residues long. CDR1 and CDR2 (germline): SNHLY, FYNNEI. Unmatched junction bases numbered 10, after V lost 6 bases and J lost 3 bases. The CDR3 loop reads CASRPGLAEDIYNEQFF. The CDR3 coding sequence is TGTGCCAGCAGGCCGGGACTAGCGGAGGACATCTACAATGAGCAGTTCTTC.

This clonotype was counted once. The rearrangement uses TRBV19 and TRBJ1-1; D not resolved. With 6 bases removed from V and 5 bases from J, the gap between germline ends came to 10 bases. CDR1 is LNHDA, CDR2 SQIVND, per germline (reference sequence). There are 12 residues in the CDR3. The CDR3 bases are TGTGCCAGTAGACGCAGCGGAACTGAAGCTTTCTTT. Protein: CASRRSGTEAFF.

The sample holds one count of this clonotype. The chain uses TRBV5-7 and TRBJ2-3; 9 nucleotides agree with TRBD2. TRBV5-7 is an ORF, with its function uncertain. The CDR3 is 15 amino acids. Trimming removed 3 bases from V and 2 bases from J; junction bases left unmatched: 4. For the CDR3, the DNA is TGTGCCAGCAGCTCACCTAGCGGGGCCACAGATACGCAGTATTTT. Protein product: CASSSPSGATDTQYF.

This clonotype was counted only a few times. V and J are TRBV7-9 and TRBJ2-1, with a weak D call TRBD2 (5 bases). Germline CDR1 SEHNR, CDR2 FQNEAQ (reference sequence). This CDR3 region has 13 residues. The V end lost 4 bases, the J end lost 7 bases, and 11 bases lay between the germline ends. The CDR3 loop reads CASSYRRRNEQFF. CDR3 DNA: TGTGCCAGCAGCTATAGGAGGAGGAATGAGCAGTTCTTC.

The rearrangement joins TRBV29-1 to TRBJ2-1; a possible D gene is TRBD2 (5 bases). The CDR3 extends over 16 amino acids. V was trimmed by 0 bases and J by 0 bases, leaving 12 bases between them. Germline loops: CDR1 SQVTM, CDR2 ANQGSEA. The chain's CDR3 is CSVEEDRGRSYNEQFF. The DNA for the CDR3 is TGCAGCGTTGAAGAAGATCGCGGGCGCTCCTACAATGAGCAGTTCTTC.

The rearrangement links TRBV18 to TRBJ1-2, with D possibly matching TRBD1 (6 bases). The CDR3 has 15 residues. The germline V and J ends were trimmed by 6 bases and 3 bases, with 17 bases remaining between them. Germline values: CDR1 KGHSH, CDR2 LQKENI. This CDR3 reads CASSFRDITDYGYTF. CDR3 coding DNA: TGTGCCAGCTCCTTCCGGGACATTACTGACTATGGCTACACCTTC.

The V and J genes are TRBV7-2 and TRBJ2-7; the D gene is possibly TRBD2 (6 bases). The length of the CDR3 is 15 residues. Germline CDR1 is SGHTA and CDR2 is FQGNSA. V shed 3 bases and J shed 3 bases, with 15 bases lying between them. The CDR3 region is CASSFAPGLGYEQYF. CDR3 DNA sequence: TGTGCCAGCAGCTTTGCACCGGGACTGGGCTACGAGCAGTACTTC.

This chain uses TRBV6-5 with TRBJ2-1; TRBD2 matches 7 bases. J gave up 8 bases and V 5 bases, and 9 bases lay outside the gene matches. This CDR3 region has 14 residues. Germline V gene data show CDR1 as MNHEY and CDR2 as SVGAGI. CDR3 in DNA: TGTGCCAGCAGTCAGGGAGGGCCTTTCCATGAGCAGTTCTTC. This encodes CASSQGGPFHEQFF.

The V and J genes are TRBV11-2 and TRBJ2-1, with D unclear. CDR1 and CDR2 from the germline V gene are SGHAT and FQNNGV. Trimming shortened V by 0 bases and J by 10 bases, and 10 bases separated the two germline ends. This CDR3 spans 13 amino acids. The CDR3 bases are TGTGCCAGCAGCTTAGAAGCGCTGAGCGAGCAGTTCTTC. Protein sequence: CASSLEALSEQFF.

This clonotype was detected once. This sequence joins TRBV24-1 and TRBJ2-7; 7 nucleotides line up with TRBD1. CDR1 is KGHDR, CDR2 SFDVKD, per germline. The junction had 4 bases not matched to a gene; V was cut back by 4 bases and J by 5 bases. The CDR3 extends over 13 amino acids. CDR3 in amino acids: CATSEATGNEQYF. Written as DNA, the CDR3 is TGTGCCACCAGTGAGGCGACAGGGAACGAGCAGTACTTC.

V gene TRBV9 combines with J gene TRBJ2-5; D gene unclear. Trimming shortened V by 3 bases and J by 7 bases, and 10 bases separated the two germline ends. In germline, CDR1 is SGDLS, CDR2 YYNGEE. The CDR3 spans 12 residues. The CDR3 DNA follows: TGTGCCAGCAGCGGTTCAGGCAGGACCCAGTACTTC. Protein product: CASSGSGRTQYF.

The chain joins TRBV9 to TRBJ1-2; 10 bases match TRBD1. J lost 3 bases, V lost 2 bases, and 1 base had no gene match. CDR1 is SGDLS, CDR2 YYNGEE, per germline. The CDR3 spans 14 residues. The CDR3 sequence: CASSVGTGDYGYTF. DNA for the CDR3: TGTGCCAGCAGCGTCGGGACAGGGGACTATGGCTACACCTTC.

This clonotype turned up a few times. The CDR3 sequence is CASSVRGNSNTEAFF. The CDR3 DNA sequence: TGTGCCAGCAGCGTAAGGGGGAACTCGAACACTGAAGCTTTCTTT. The chain couples TRBV9 to TRBJ1-1; weak D call: TRBD1 (6 bases). Germline V gene data show CDR1 as SGDLS and CDR2 as YYNGEE. V was cut by 1 base and J by 1 base, with 11 bases left in between. The CDR3 length is 15 residues.

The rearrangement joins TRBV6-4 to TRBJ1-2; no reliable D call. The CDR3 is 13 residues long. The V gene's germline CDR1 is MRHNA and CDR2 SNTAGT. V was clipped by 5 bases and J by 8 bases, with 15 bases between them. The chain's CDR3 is CASSQDGERGYTF. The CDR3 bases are TGTGCCAGCAGTCAGGACGGGGAGAGGGGCTACACCTTC.

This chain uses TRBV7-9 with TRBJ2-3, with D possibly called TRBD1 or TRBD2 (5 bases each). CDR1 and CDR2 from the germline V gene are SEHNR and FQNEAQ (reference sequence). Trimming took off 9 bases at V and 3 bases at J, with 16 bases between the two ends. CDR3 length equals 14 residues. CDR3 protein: CASDPGPLTDTQYF. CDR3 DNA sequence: TGTGCCAGTGACCCGGGACCTCTTACAGATACGCAGTATTTT.

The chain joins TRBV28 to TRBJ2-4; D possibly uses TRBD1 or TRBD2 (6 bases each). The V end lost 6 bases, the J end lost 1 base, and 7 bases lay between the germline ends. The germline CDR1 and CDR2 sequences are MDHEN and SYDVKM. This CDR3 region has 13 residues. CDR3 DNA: TGTGCCAGCAGAGGGGGGGCCAAAAACATTCAGTACTTC. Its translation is CASRGGAKNIQYF. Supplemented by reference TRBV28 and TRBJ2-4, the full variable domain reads DVKVTQSSRYLVKRTGEKVFLECVQDMDHENMFWYRQDPGLGLRLIYFSYDVKMKEKGDIPEGYSVSREKKERFSLILESASTNQTSMYLCASRGGAKNIQYFGAGTRLSVL.

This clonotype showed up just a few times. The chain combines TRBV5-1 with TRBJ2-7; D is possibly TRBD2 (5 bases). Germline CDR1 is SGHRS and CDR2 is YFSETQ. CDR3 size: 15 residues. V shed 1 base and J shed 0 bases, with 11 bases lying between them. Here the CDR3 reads CASSLSSSYSYEQYF. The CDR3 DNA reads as TGCGCCAGCAGCTTGAGCTCTAGCTACTCCTACGAGCAGTACTTC.

As DNA, the CDR3 is TGTGCCAGCAGCTTCGCCGGAGAGGTTGAGCAGTTCTTC. Amino acids: CASSFAGEVEQFF. This rearrangement joins TRBV7-8 to TRBJ2-1; D gene ambiguous. The CDR3 has 13 amino acids. Germline V CDR1 and CDR2: SGHVS, FQNEAQ. V lost 3 bases, J lost 9 bases, and 12 bases lay in between.

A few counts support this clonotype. Written as DNA, the CDR3 is TGTGCCAGCAGCCAGCGTTACCAGGGAGATGGAAACACCATATATTTT. Translated, it gives CASSQRYQGDGNTIYF. The chain links TRBV7-8 to TRBJ1-3; TRBD1 might be the D (5 bases). Per germline, CDR1 SGHVS and CDR2 FQNEAQ. The V end was cut by 5 bases, the J end by 3 bases, with 17 bases between. The CDR3 is made up of 16 amino acids.

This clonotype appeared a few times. CDR3: CASSWVGGELFF. Written as DNA, the CDR3 is TGTGCCAGCAGCTGGGTAGGCGGGGAGCTGTTTTTT. This rearrangement joins TRBV5-4 to TRBJ2-2, with D unclear. V was trimmed by 3 bases and J by 7 bases, leaving 7 bases between them. The CDR3 runs 12 residues. Germline V gives CDR1 SGHNT, CDR2 YYREEE (reference sequence).

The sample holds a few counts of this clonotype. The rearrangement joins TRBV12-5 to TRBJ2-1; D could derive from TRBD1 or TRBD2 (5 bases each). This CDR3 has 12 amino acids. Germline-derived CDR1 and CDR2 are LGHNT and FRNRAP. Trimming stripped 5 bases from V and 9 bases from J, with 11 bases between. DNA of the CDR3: TGTGCTAGTGGTGACCGGGGCGGTGAGCAGTTCTTC. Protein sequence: CASGDRGGEQFF.

CDR3 residues: CASSHSFGGVEQYF. In DNA, the CDR3 is TGCGCCAGCAGCCATTCGTTTGGCGGGGTCGAGCAGTACTTC. This chain uses TRBV4-1 with TRBJ2-7; a weak D match, TRBD2 (6 bases). Germline CDR1 MGHRA, CDR2 YSYEKL. The CDR3 length is 14 residues. The ends were cut back, 3 bases at V and 6 bases at J, with 15 bases in the middle.

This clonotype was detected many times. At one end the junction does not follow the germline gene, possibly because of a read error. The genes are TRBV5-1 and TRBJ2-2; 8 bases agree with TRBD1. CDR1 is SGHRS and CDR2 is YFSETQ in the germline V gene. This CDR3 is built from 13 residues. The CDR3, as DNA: TGTGCCAGCAGTCCGACAGGGGCCGGGGAGCTGTTTTTT. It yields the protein CASSPTGAGELFF. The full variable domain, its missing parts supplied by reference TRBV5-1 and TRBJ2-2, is KAGVTQTPRYLIKTRGQQVTLSCSPISGHRSVSWYQQTPGQGLQFLFEYFSETQRNKGNFPGRFSGRQFSNSRSEMNVSTLELGDSALYLCASSPTGAGELFFGEGSRLTVL.

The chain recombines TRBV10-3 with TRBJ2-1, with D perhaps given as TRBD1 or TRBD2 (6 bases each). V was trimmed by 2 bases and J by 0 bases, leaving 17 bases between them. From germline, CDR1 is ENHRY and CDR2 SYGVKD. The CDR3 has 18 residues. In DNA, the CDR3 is TGTGCCATCAGTGAGATACGTGGGGGGCCGGGCTCCTACAATGAGCAGTTCTTC. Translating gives CAISEIRGGPGSYNEQFF.